The next 17 T cell receptor beta chains were all read from a single sample in a study of CD8+ T cells in alopecia areata. cDNA prepared by RNA extraction and subsequent reverse transcription served as the template for sequencing. The assay was immunoSEQ multiplex PCR, and TCRdb's table has in-frame clones only and misses some. The table shows 150,000 to 250,000 clones, with roughly 64% occurring only once. The treatment: oral pan-JAK inhibitor, 5-10 mg twice daily. The sample here was CD4+ T cells sorted from blood, taken at week 24, from a patient treated with tofacitinib. The receptors were sampled from a human donor with alopecia areata.

This clone was seen more than once but under ten times. V and J are TRBV29-1 and TRBJ2-7; D uncertain. This CDR3 contains 12 residues. Germline lookup yields CDR1 SQVTM and CDR2 ANQGSEA. V was shortened by 7 bases and J by 1 base, with 11 bases between the two germline ends. The CDR3 nucleotides read TGCAGCGGTCGGACGGATTCCTACGAGCAGTACTTC. Protein sequence: CSGRTDSYEQYF.

The V call is TRBV2, the J call TRBJ2-5, with TRBD1 identical over 8 bases. The V segment lost 4 bases and the J segment 5 bases; nucleotides outside the gene matches: 6. There are 14 residues in the CDR3. Germline V gene lookup returns CDR1 SNHLY and CDR2 FYNNEI. The CDR3 DNA follows: TGTGCCAGCAGTGGGACAGGGTATGGGGAGACCCAGTACTTC. Its translation: CASSGTGYGETQYF.

The chain couples TRBV6-6 to TRBJ2-7; 15 bases line up with TRBD2. Losses at the gene ends were 5 bases for V and 4 bases for J; bases not matched to a gene: 3. The CDR3 runs to 15 residues. CDR1 and CDR2 (germline): MNHNY, SVGAGI (reference sequence). CDR3 DNA sequence: TGTGCCAGCAGTCACGGGACTAGCGGGAGGTACGAGCAGTACTTC. It translates to CASSHGTSGRYEQYF.

J is TRBJ2-1 and V is TRBV5-1, with 8 bases matching TRBD2. Germline V gives CDR1 SGHRS, CDR2 YFSETQ. The trim removed 4 bases at V and 5 bases at J, leaving 5 bases unmatched. This CDR3 region has 14 residues. CDR3 nucleotide sequence: TGCGCCAGCAGCCTCCGACTAGCGAACAATGAGCAGTTCTTC. It translates to CASSLRLANNEQFF. The full variable domain, in which reference TRBV5-1 and TRBJ2-1 provide the parts outside the CDR3, is KAGVTQTPRYLIKTRGQQVTLSCSPISGHRSVSWYQQTPGQGLQFLFEYFSETQRNKGNFPGRFSGRQFSNSRSEMNVSTLELGDSALYLCASSLRLANNEQFFGPGTRLTVL.

The J gene is TRBJ1-4, the V gene TRBV6-5; 9 bases are a match to TRBD1. The germline CDR1 and CDR2 sequences are MNHEY and SVGAGI. With 3 bases clipped from V and 0 bases from J, the junction kept 2 bases outside the gene matches. The CDR3 length is 16 residues. CDR3 sequence (DNA): TGTGCCAGCAGTTATCGGACAGGGGCAACTAATGAAAAACTGTTTTTT. It yields the protein CASSYRTGATNEKLFF.

The rearrangement joins TRBV10-3 to TRBJ2-5; D is possibly TRBD1 or TRBD2 (5 bases each). Trimming removed 3 bases from V and 5 bases from J, with 16 bases in between. The germline CDR1 and CDR2 sequences are ENHRY and SYGVKD. This CDR3 contains 15 residues. DNA for the CDR3: TGTGCCATCAGTGAAGGGTTGAGGGGTACGGAGACCCAGTACTTC. Translated, it gives CAISEGLRGTETQYF.

This clone showed up just a few times. This sequence joins TRBV19 and TRBJ1-1; D gene unclear. The CDR3 contains 14 residues. Germline-derived CDR1 and CDR2 are LNHDA and SQIVND (reference sequence). V lost 1 base and J 10 bases, leaving 16 bases between the germline ends. The CDR3 loop reads CASSIGPRPMAAFF. For the CDR3, the DNA is TGTGCCAGTAGTATAGGACCGCGGCCCATGGCAGCTTTCTTT.

The rearrangement uses TRBV29-1 and TRBJ1-1; D perhaps matches TRBD1 (5 bases). CDR1 and CDR2 (germline): SQVTM, ANQGSEA. The CDR3 runs to 12 residues. Trimming cost V 4 bases and J 4 bases, with 10 bases left between them. CDR3 nucleotide sequence: TGCAGCGTTGTGCCAGGGTTCACTGAAGCTTTCTTT. Its translation: CSVVPGFTEAFF.

This clone was seen just once. The chain couples TRBV5-6 to TRBJ2-1; D remains unclear. The germline V and J ends were trimmed by 0 bases and 7 bases, with 8 bases remaining between them. This CDR3 is built from 13 residues. Germline V gene sequence: CDR1 SGHDT, CDR2 YYEEEE. The CDR3 DNA is TGTGCCAGCAGCTTGGTTGGGGATAATGAGCAGTTCTTC. Translated, it gives CASSLVGDNEQFF.

This clone has more than one count but fewer than ten. The CDR3 sequence: CASSPAGGSSYEQYF. CDR3 sequence (DNA): TGCGCCAGCAGCCCGGCGGGAGGGAGTTCCTACGAGCAGTACTTC. The V and J genes are TRBV5-1 and TRBJ2-7; 9 positions match TRBD2. Germline loops: CDR1 SGHRS, CDR2 YFSETQ. With 4 bases clipped from V and 1 base from J, the junction kept 6 bases outside the gene matches. The CDR3 has 15 amino acids.

The CDR3 DNA follows: TGCAGCGTTGATTTAGGACTAGACCAAAAGCAGTTCTTC. Translation gives CSVDLGLDQKQFF. The chain has TRBV29-1 and TRBJ2-1, with 7 bases matching TRBD2. The V and J ends lost 3 bases and 11 bases, in that order; junction bases with no gene match: 10. CDR1 and CDR2 (germline): SQVTM, ANQGSEA. The CDR3 contains 13 residues.

This chain joins TRBV2 and TRBJ1-1; D remains unclear. Per the germline V gene, CDR1 is SNHLY and CDR2 is FYNNEI. The CDR3 is 12 amino acids. V shed 2 bases and J shed 7 bases, with 8 bases lying between them. Written as DNA, the CDR3 is TGTGCCAGCAGTGAATTAGAGAATGAAGCTTTCTTT. Amino acids: CASSELENEAFF. The full variable domain, in which reference TRBV2 and TRBJ1-1 provide the parts outside the CDR3, is EPEVTQTPSHQVTQMGQEVILRCVPISNHLYFYWYRQILGQKVEFLVSFYNNEISEKSEIFDDQFSVERPDGSNFTLKIRSTKLEDSAMYFCASSELENEAFFGQGTRLTVV.

The J gene is TRBJ1-2, the V gene TRBV29-1; 11 positions agree with TRBD1. The J segment lost 4 bases and the V segment lost 5 bases, leaving 6 bases of the junction unmatched. This CDR3 has 14 amino acids. Germline loops: CDR1 SQVTM, CDR2 ANQGSEA. The DNA of the CDR3 is TGCAGCGTTTTAAGGACAGGGGGCAGCTATGGCTACACCTTC. It specifies CSVLRTGGSYGYTF.

This clone has only a few counts. The V call is TRBV29-1, the J call TRBJ2-7; no clear D. V shed 4 bases and J shed 3 bases, with 10 bases lying between them. This CDR3 is 12 amino acids long. CDR1 and CDR2 (germline): SQVTM, ANQGSEA. The CDR3 sequence: CSVGIGRYEQYF. Here the CDR3 DNA reads TGCAGCGTTGGTATAGGGCGCTACGAGCAGTACTTC.

This chain links TRBV28 with TRBJ2-4; perhaps TRBD1 as D (5 bases). Germline CDR1 reads MDHEN; CDR2 reads SYDVKM. This CDR3 spans 15 amino acids. V lost 2 bases, J lost 7 bases, and 15 bases lay in between. The CDR3 loop reads CASSLPRVGPNIQYF. The CDR3 nucleotides are TGTGCCAGCAGTTTACCCAGGGTTGGACCTAACATTCAGTACTTC.

The chain joins TRBV9 to TRBJ1-2; 10 bases line up with TRBD1. V lost 0 bases to trimming and J lost 6 bases; unmatched junction nucleotides: 8. Germline loops: CDR1 SGDLS, CDR2 YYNGEE. The CDR3 contains 16 residues. The CDR3 nucleotides are TGTGCCAGCAGCGTAGGCTTCGTGACAGGGGGCGATGGCTACACCTTC. It is translated as CASSVGFVTGGDGYTF.

The chain links TRBV6-6 to TRBJ1-2, with D unclear. Trimming removed 2 bases at V and 7 bases at J, with 8 bases between. This CDR3 has 12 amino acids. Germline V gives CDR1 MNHNY, CDR2 SVGAGI (reference sequence). Written as DNA, the CDR3 is TGTGCCAGCAGTTACATACGGGGTGGCTACACCTTC. This translates into CASSYIRGGYTF.